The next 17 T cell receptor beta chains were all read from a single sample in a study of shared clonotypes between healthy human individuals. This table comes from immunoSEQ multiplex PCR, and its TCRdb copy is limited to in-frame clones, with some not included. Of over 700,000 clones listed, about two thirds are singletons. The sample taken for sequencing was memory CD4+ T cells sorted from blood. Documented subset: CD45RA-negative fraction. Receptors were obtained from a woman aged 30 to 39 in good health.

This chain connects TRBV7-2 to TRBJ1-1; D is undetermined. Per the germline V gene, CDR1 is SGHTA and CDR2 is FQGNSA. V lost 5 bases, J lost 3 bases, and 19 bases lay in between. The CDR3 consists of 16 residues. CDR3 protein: CASSPGGPLEYTEAFF. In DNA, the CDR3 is TGTGCCAGCAGCCCGGGTGGACCTTTAGAGTACACTGAAGCTTTCTTT.

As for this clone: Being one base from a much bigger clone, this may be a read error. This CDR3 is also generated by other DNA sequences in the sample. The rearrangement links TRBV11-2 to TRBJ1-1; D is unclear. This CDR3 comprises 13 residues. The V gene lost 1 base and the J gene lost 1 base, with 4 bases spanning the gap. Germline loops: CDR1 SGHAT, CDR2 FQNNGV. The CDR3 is CASSLGTNTEAFF. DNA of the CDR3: TGTGCCAGCAGCTTAGGGACGAACACTGAAGCTTTCTTT.

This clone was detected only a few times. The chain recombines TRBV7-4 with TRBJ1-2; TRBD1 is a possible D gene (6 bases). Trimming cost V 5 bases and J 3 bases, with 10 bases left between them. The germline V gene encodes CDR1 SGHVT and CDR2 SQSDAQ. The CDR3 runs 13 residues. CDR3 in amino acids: CASSPRTDYGYTF. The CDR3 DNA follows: TGTGCCAGCAGCCCCCGGACAGACTATGGCTACACCTTC.

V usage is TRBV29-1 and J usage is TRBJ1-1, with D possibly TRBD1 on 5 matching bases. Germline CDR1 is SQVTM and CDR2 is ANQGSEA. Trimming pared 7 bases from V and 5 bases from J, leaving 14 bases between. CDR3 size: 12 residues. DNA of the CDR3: TGCAGCGCAAGGGTGGGGCATACTGAAGCTTTCTTT. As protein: CSARVGHTEAFF.

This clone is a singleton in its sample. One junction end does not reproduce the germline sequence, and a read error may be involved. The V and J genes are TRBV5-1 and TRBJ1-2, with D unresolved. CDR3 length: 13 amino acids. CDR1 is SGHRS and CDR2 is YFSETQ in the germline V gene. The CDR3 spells CASSLLGINGYTF. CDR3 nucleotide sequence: TGTGCCAGCAGCTTGTTAGGGATTAATGGCTACACCTTC.

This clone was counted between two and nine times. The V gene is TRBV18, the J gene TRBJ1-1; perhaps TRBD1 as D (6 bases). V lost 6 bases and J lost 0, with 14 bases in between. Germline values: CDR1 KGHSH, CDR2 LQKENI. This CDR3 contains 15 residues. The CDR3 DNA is TGTGCCAGCTCGGATCCTCAGGGGATGAACACTGAAGCTTTCTTT. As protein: CASSDPQGMNTEAFF. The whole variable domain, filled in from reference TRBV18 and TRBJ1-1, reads NAGVMQNPRHLVRRRGQEARLRCSPMKGHSHVYWYRQLPEEGLKFMVYLQKENIIDESGMPKERFSAEFPKEGPSILRIQQVVRGDSAAYFCASSDPQGMNTEAFFGQGTRLTVV.

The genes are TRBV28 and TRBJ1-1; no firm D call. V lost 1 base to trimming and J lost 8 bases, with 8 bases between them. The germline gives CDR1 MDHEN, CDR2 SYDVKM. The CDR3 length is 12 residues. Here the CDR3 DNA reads TGTGCCAGCAGTTTATATCAGACAGAAGCTTTCTTT. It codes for CASSLYQTEAFF.

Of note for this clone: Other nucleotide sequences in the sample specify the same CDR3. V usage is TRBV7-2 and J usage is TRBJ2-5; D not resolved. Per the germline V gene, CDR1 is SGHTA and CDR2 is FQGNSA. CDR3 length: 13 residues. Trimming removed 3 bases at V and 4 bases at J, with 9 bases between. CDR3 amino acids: CASSLAGVETQYF. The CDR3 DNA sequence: TGTGCCAGCAGCTTGGCTGGAGTAGAGACCCAGTACTTC.

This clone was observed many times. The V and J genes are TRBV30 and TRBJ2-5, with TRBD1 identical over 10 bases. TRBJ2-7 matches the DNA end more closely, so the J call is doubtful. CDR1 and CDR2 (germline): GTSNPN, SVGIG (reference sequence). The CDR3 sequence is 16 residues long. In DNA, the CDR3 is TGTGCCTGGAGGGGCCTCGGACAGGGGGACTCCTACGAGCAGTACTTC. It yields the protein CAWRGLGQGDSYEQYF.

DNA for the CDR3: TGTGCCAGCACTGATTCGCCCTACGAGCAGTACTTC. This gives the protein CASTDSPYEQYF. V is TRBV28 and J is TRBJ2-7; no firm D call. The V gene lost 7 bases and the J gene lost 2 bases, with 9 bases spanning the gap. Looked up from germline, CDR1 is MDHEN and CDR2 is SYDVKM. The CDR3 covers 12 residues.

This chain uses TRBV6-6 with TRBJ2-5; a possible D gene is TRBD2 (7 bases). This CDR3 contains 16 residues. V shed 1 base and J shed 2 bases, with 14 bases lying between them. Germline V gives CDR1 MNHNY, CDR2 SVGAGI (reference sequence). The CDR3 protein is CASSYWGGPGQETQYF. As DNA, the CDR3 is TGTGCCAGCAGTTACTGGGGGGGCCCGGGGCAAGAGACCCAGTACTTC.

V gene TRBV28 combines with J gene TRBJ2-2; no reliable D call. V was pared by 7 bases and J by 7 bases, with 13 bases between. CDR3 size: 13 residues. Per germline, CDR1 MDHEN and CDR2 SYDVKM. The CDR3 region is CASTFSFGGELFF. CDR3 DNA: TGTGCCAGCACTTTTTCATTTGGCGGGGAGCTGTTTTTT.

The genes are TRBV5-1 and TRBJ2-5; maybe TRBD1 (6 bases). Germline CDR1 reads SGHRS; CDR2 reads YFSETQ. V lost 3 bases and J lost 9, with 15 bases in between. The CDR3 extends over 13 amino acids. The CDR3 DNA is TGCGCCAGCAGCTCGGAAACAGGGACCGCCCAGTACTTC. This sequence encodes CASSSETGTAQYF. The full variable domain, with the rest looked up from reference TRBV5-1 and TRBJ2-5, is KAGVTQTPRYLIKTRGQQVTLSCSPISGHRSVSWYQQTPGQGLQFLFEYFSETQRNKGNFPGRFSGRQFSNSRSEMNVSTLELGDSALYLCASSSETGTAQYFGPGTRLLVL.

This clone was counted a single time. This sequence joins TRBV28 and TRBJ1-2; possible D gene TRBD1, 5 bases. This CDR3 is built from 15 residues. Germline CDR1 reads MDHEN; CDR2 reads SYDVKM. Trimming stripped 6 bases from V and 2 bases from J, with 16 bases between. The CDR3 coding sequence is TGTGCCAGCAGAATGGACTCCGGGACCAACTATGGCTACACCTTC. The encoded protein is CASRMDSGTNYGYTF.

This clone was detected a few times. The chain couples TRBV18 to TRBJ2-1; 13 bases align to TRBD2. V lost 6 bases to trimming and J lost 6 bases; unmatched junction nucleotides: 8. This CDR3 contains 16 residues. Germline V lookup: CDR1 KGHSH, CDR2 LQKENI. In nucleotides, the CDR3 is TGTGCCAGCTCGCCGACTAGCGGGAGGCTTTCCAATGAGCAGTTCTTC. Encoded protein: CASSPTSGRLSNEQFF. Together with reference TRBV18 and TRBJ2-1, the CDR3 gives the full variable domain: NAGVMQNPRHLVRRRGQEARLRCSPMKGHSHVYWYRQLPEEGLKFMVYLQKENIIDESGMPKERFSAEFPKEGPSILRIQQVVRGDSAAYFCASSPTSGRLSNEQFFGPGTRLTVL.

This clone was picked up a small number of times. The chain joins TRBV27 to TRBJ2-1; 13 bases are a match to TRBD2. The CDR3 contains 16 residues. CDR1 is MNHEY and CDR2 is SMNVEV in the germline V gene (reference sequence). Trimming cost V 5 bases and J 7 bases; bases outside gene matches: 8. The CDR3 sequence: CASSELAGGPGNEQFF. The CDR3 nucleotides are TGTGCCAGCAGTGAACTAGCGGGAGGGCCGGGGAATGAGCAGTTCTTC.

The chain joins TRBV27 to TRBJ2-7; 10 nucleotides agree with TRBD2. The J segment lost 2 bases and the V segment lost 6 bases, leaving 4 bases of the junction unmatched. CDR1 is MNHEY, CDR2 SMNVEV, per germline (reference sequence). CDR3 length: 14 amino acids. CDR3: CASRKAGGPYEQYF. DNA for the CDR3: TGTGCCAGCAGAAAAGCGGGAGGGCCCTACGAGCAGTACTTC.